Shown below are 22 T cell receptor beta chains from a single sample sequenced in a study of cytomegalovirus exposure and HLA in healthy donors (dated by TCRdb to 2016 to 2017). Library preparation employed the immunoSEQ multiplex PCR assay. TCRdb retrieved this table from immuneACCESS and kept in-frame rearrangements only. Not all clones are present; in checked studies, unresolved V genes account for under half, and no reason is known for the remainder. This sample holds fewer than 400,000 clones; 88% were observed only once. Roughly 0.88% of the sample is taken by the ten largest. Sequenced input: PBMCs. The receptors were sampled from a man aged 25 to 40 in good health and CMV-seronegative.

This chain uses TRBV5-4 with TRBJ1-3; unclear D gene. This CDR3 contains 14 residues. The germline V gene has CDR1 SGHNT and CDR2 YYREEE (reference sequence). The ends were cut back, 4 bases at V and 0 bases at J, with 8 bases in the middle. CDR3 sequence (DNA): TGTGCCAGCAGCCCGGACTTCTCTGGAAACACCATATATTTT. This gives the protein CASSPDFSGNTIYF.

The CDR3 DNA is TGTGCTAGTGGTTTGGTGGGCGCGATCTCTGGAAACACCATATATTTT. Amino acids: CASGLVGAISGNTIYF. This chain joins TRBV12-5 and TRBJ1-3; D not certain. This CDR3 is built from 16 residues. The germline CDR1 and CDR2 sequences are LGHNT and FRNRAP. Trimming took off 0 bases at V and 0 bases at J, with 9 bases between the two ends.

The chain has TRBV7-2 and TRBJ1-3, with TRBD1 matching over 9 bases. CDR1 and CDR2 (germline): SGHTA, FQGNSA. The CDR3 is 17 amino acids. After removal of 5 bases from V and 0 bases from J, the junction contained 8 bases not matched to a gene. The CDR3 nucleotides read TGTGCCAGCAGCACGGGACAGGGCTTTAGCTCTGGAAACACCATATATTTT. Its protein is CASSTGQGFSSGNTIYF.

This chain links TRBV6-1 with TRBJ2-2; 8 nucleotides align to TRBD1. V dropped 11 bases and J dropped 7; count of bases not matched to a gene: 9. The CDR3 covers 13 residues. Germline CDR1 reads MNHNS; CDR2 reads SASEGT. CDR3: CAPNRDRLGELFF. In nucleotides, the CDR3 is TGTGCCCCAAACAGGGACAGGCTCGGGGAGCTGTTTTTT.

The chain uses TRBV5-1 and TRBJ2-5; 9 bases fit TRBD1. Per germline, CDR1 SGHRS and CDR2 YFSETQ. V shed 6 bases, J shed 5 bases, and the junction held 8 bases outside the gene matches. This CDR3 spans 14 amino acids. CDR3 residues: CASTRTGAGETQYF. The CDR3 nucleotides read TGCGCCAGCACCAGGACAGGGGCGGGGGAGACCCAGTACTTC.

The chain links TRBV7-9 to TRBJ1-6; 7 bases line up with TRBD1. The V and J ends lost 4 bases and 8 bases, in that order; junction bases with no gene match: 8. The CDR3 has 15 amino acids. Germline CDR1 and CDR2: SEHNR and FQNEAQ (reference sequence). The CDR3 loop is CASSSPTGKDSPLHF. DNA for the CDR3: TGTGCCAGCAGCTCCCCGACAGGGAAGGATTCACCCCTCCACTTT.

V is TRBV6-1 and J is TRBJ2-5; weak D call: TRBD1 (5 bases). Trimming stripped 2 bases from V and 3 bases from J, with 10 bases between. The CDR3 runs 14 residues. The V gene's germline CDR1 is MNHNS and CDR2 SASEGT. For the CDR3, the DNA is TGTGCCAGCAGTGAATTAGCCAGGGAAGAGACCCAGTACTTC. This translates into CASSELAREETQYF.

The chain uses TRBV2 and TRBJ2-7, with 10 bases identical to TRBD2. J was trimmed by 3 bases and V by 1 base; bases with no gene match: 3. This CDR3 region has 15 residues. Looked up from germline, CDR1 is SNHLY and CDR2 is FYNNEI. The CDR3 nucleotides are TGTGCCAGCAGTGAAGAGGTAGCGGGGGGCTACGAGCAGTACTTC. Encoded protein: CASSEEVAGGYEQYF.

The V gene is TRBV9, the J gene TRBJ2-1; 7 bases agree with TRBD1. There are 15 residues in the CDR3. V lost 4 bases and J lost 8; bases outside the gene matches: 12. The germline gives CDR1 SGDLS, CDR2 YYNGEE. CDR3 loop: CASSPATTGFDEQFF. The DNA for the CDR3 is TGTGCCAGCAGCCCAGCCACGACAGGGTTTGATGAGCAGTTCTTC.

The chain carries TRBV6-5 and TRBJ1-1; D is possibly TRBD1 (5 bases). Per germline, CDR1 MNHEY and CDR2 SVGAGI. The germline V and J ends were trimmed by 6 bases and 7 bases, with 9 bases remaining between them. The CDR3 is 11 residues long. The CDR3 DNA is TGTGCCAGCAGGACCGGGGGTGAAGCTTTCTTT. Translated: CASRTGGEAFF.

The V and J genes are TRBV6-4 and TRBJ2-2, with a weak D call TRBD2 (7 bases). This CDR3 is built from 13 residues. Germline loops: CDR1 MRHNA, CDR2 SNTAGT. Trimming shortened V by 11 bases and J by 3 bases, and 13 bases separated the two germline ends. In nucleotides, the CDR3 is TGTGCCGGGGGGGGCCCCGACACCGGGGAGCTGTTTTTT. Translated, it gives CAGGGPDTGELFF.

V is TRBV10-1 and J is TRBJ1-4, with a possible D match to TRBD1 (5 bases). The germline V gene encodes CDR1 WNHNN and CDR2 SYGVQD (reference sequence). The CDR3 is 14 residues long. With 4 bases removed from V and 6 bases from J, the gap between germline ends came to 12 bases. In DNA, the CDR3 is TGCGCCAGCAGTGTTGCAGGGACTGATGAAAAACTGTTTTTT. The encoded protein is CASSVAGTDEKLFF.

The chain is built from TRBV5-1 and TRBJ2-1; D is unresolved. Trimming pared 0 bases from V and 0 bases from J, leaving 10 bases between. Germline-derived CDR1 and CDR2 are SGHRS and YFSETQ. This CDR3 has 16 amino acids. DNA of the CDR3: TGCGCCAGCAGCTTGGGGGCCCCTCTCTCCTACAATGAGCAGTTCTTC. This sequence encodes CASSLGAPLSYNEQFF.

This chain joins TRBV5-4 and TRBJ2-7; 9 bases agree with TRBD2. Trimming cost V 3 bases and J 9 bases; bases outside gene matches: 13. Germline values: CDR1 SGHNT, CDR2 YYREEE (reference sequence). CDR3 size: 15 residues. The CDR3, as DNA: TGTGCCAGCAGCTCACCGGGACTAGCTATAGAGTCGCAGTACTTC. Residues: CASSSPGLAIESQYF.

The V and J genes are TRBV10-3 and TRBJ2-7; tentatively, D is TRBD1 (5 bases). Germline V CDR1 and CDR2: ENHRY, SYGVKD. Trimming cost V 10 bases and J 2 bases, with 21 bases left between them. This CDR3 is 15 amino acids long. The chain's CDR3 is CATGHGGATTYEQYF. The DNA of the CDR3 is TGTGCCACAGGACACGGTGGGGCAACTACCTACGAGCAGTACTTC.

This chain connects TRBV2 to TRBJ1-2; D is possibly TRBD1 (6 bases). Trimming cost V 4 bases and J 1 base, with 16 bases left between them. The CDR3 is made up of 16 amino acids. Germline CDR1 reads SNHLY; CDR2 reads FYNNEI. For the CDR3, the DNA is TGTGCCAGCAGTGCCCCTAGACAGGCCCTTAACTATGGCTACACCTTC. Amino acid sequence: CASSAPRQALNYGYTF.

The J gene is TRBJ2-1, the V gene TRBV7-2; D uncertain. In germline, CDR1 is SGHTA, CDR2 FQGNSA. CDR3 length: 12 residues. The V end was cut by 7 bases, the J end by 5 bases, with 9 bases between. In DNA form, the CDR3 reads TGTGCCAGCACCCTTGTAAACAATGAGCAGTTCTTC. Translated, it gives CASTLVNNEQFF.

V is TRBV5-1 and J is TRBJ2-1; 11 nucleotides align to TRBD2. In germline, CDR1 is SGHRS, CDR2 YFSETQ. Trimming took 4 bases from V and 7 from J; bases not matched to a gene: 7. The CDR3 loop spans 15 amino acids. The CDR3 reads CASSPLASGGNEQFF. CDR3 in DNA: TGCGCCAGCAGCCCGCTGGCTAGCGGGGGGAATGAGCAGTTCTTC. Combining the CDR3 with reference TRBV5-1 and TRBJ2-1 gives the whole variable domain KAGVTQTPRYLIKTRGQQVTLSCSPISGHRSVSWYQQTPGQGLQFLFEYFSETQRNKGNFPGRFSGRQFSNSRSEMNVSTLELGDSALYLCASSPLASGGNEQFFGPGTRLTVL.

In DNA, the CDR3 is TGTGCCAGCAGCCAAGGGGACAGGGGCCCCTACAATGAGCAGTTCTTC. As protein: CASSQGDRGPYNEQFF. J is TRBJ2-1 and V is TRBV4-2; 10 bases agree with TRBD1. V dropped 1 base and J dropped 2; count of bases not matched to a gene: 2. The CDR3 spans 16 residues. Germline V gene lookup returns CDR1 LGHNA and CDR2 YNFKEQ.

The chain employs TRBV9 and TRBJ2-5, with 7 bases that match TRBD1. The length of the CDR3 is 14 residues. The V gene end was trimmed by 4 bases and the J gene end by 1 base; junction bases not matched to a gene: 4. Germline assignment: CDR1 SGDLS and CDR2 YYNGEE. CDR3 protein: CASSPWDSQETQYF. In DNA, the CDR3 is TGTGCCAGCAGCCCCTGGGACAGCCAAGAGACCCAGTACTTC.

CDR3 loop: CASSKNYAGYTGNTIYF. The DNA for the CDR3 is TGTGCCAGCAGCAAAAATTATGCAGGTTATACTGGAAACACCATATATTTT. The chain uses TRBV11-2 and TRBJ1-3, with unresolved D. V lost 5 bases and J lost 2, with 19 bases in between. CDR1 and CDR2 (germline): SGHAT, FQNNGV. The length of the CDR3 is 17 residues.

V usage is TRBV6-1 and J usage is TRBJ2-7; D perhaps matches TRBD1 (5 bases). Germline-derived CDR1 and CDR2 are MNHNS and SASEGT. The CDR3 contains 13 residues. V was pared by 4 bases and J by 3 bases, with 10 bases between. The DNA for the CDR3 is TGTGCCAGCAGTGCCACAGGAGTCTACGAGCAGTACTTC. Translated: CASSATGVYEQYF.